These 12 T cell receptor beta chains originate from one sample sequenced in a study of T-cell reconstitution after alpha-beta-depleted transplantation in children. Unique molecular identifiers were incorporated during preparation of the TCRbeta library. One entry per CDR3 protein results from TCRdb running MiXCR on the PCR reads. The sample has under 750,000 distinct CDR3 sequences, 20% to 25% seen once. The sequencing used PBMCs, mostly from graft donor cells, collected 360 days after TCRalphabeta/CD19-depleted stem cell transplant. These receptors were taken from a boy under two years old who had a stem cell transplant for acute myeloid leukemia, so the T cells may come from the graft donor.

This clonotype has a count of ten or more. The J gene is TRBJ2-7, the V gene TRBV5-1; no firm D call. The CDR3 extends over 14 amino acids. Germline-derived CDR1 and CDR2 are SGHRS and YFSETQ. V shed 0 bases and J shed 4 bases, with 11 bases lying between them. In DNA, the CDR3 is TGCGCCAGCAGCTTGGCCGTGACTTCATACGAGCAGTACTTC. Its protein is CASSLAVTSYEQYF. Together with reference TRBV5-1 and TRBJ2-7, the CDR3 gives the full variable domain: KAGVTQTPRYLIKTRGQQVTLSCSPISGHRSVSWYQQTPGQGLQFLFEYFSETQRNKGNFPGRFSGRQFSNSRSEMNVSTLELGDSALYLCASSLAVTSYEQYFGPGTRLTVT.

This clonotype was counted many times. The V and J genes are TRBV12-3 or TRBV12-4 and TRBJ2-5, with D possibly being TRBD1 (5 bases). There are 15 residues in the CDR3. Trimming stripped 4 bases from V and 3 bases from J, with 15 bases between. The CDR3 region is CASSSPGREKETQYF. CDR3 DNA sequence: TGTGCCAGCAGTTCCCCGGGCAGGGAAAAAGAGACCCAGTACTTC.

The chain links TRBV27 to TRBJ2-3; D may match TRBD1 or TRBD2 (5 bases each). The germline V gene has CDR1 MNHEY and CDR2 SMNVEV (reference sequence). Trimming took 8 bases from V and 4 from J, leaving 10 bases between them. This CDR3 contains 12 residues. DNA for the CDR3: TGTGCCAGCGCCCTGGGACCAGATACGCAGTATTTT. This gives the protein CASALGPDTQYF.

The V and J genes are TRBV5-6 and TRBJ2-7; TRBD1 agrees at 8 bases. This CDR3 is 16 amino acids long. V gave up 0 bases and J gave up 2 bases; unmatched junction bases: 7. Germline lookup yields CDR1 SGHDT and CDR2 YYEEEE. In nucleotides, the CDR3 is TGTGCCAGCAGCTTGGAAGGTGGACAGGGTACCTACGAGCAGTACGTC. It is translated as CASSLEGGQGTYEQYV.

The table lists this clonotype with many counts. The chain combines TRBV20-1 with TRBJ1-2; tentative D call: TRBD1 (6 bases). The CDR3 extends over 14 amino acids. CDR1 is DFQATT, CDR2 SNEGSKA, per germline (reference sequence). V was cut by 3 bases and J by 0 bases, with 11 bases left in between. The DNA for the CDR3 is TGCAGTGCTAGCCTACAGGGTGCTAACTATGGCTACACCTTC. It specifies CSASLQGANYGYTF.

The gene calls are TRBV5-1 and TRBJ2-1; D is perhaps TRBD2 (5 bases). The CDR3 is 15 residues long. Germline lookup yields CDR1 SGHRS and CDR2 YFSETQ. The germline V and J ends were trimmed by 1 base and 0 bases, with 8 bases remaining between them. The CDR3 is CASSLNGVSYNEQFF. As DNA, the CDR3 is TGCGCCAGCAGCTTGAACGGGGTCTCCTACAATGAGCAGTTCTTC.

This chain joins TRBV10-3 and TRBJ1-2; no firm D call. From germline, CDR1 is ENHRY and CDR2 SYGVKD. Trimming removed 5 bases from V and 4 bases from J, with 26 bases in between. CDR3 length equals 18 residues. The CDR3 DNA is TGTGCCATCAGTTTTCCCCGAGGACGACCATCGGACGGCTATGGCTACACCTTC. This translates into CAISFPRGRPSDGYGYTF.

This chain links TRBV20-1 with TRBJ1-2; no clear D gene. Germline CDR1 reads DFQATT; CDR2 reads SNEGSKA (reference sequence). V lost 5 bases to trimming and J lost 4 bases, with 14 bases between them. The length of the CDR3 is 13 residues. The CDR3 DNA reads TGCAGTGCTCATCCGTCGTGGGGCTATGGCTACACCTTC. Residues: CSAHPSWGYGYTF.

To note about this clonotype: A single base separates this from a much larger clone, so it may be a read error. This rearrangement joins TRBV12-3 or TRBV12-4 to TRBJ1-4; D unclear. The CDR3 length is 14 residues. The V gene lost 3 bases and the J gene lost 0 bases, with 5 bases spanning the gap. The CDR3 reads CASSLKATNEKLFF. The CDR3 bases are TGTGCCAGCAGTTTGAAGGCAACTAATGAAAAACTGTTTTTT.

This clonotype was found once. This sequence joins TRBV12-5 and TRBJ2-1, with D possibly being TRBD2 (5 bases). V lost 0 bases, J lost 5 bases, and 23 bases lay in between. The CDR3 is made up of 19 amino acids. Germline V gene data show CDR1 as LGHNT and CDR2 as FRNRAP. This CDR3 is CASGLVRLEEAFLDNEQFF. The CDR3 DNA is TGTGCTAGTGGTTTGGTACGATTGGAGGAGGCTTTTTTGGACAATGAGCAGTTCTTC.

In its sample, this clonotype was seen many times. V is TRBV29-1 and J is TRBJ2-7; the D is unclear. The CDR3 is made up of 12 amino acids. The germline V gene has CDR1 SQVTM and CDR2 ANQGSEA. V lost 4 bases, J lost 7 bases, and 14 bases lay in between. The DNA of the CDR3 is TGCAGCGTTGTTGCTAGGGCGGAAGAGCAGTACTTC. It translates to CSVVARAEEQYF.

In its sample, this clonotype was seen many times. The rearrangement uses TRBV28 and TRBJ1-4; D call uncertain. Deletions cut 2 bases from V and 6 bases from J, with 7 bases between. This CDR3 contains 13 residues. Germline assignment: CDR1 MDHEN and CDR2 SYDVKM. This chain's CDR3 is CASSLKGYEKLFF. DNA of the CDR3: TGTGCCAGCAGTTTAAAGGGTTATGAAAAACTGTTTTTT. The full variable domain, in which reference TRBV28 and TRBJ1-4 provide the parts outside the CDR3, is DVKVTQSSRYLVKRTGEKVFLECVQDMDHENMFWYRQDPGLGLRLIYFSYDVKMKEKGDIPEGYSVSREKKERFSLILESASTNQTSMYLCASSLKGYEKLFFGSGTQLSVL.